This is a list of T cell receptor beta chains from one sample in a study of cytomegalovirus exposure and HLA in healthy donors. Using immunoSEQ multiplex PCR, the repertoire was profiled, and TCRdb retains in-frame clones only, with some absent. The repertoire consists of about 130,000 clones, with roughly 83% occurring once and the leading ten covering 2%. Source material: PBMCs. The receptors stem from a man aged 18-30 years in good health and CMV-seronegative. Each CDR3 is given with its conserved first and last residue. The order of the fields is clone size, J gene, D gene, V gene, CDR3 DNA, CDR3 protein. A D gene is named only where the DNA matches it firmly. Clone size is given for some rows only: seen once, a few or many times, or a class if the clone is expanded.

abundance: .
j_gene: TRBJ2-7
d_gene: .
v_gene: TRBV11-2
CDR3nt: TGTGCCAGCAGCGCCAATGTGGGGTCCCAGGGCTTCTACGAGCAGTACTTC
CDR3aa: CASSANVGSQGFYEQYF

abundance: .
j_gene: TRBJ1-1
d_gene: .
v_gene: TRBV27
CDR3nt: TGTGCCAGCAGTTTACATCAGAACACTGAAGCTTTCTTT
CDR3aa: CASSLHQNTEAFF

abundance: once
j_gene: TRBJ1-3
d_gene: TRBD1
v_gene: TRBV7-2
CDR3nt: TGTGCCAGCAGCACACAGGGGCGAAACACCATATATTTT
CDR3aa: CASSTQGRNTIYF

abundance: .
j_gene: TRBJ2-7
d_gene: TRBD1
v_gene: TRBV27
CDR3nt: TGTGCCAGCAGTTTATCTTGGACAGGGCACTACGAGCAGTACTTC
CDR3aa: CASSLSWTGHYEQYF

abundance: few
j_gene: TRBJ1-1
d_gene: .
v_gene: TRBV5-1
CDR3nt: TGCGCCAGCAGCTCTAGACAGGTTTTTGCTGAAGCTTTCTTT
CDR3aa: CASSSRQVFAEAFF

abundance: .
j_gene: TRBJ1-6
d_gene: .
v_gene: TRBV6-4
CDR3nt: TGTGCCAGCAGTGTGGCAGGGAATTCACCCCTCCACTTT
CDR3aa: CASSVAGNSPLHF

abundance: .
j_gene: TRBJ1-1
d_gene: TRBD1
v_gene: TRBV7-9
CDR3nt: TGTGCCAGCAGCCATCGCCAGGGGGCGACTGAAGCTTTCTTT
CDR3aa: CASSHRQGATEAFF

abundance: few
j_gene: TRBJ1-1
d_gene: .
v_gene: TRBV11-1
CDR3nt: TGTGCCAGCAGCCAGGACAGCACTGAAGCTTTCTTT
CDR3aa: CASSQDSTEAFF

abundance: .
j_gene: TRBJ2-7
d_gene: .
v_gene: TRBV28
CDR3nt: TGTGCCAGCAGTTTATCGGGGTTGACCTACGAGCAGTACTTC
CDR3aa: CASSLSGLTYEQYF

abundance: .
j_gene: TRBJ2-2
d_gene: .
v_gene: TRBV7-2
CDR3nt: TGTGCCAGCAGCTCGGGACAATCGAGCACCGGGGAGCTGTTTTTT
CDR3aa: CASSSGQSSTGELFF

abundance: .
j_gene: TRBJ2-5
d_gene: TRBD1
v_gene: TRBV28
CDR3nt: TGTGCCACCGAAACGATCAGGGGGCATTGGAAGACCCAGTACTTC
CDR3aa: CATETIRGHWKTQYF

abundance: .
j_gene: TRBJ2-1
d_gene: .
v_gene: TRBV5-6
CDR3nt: TGTGCCAGCAGCTTCCTAGCGATTCTTACTGAGCAGTTCTTC
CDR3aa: CASSFLAILTEQFF

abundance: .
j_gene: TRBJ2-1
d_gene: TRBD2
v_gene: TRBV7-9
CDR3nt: TGTGCCAGCAAGCGGGAGGGGTCCTACAATGAGCAGTTCTTC
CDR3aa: CASKREGSYNEQFF

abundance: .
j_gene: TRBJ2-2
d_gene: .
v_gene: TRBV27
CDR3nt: TGTGCCAGCATGTCGTTTAGCGAGAACACCGGGGAGCTGTTTTTT
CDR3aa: CASMSFSENTGELFF

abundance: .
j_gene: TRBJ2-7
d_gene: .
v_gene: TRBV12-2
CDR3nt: TGTGCAAGTCGCGCAAAGGACAGGGCGGGAAACGAGCAGTACTTC
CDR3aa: CASRAKDRAGNEQYF

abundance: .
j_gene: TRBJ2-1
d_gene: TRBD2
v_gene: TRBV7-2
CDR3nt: TGTGCCAGCAGCTTTCAAACGACTAGCGGGTACAATGAGCAGTTCTTC
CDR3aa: CASSFQTTSGYNEQFF

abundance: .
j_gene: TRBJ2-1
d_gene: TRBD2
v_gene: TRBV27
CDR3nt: TGTGCCAGCCATCCGAGAAGCGGGGCTAGCAATGAGCAGTTCTTC
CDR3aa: CASHPRSGASNEQFF

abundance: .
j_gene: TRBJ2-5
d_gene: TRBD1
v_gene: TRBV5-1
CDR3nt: TGCGCCAGCAGCTTCCGGGACAGCCTCCAGACCCAGTACTTC
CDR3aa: CASSFRDSLQTQYF

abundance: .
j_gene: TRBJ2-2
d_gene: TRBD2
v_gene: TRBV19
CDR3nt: TGTGCCAGTAGAAAGGGGACTAGCGGCAACACCGGGGAGCTGTTTTTT
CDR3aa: CASRKGTSGNTGELFF

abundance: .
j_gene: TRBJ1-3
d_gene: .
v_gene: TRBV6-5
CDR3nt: TGTGCCAGCAGTTACGTCCGTGGAAACACCATATATTTT
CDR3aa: CASSYVRGNTIYF

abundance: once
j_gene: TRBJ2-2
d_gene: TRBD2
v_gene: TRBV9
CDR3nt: TGTGCCAGCAGCATCACTAGCGGGGGCGGGGAGCTGTTTTTT
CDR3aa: CASSITSGGGELFF

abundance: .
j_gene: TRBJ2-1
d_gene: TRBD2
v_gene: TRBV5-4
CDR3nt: TGTGCCAGCAGTTCGGGACTAGCTACGCATGAGCAGTTCTTC
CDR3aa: CASSSGLATHEQFF

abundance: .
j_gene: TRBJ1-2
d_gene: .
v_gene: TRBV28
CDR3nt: TGTGCCAGCTTTGAATTGAGGGTTAACGGCTACACCTTC
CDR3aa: CASFELRVNGYTF

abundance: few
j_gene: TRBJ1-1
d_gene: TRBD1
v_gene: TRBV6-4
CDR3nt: TGTGCCAGCAGTGACTCGGCCAGGGGGCTGGGTGCTTTCTTT
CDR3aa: CASSDSARGLGAFF

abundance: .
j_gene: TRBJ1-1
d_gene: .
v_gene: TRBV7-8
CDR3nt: TGTGCCAGCAGCTTATTAGGGCAGGGCCGGTCGGACACTGAAGCTTTCTTT
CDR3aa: CASSLLGQGRSDTEAFF

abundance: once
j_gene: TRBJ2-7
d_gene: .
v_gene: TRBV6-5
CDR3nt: TGTGCCAGCAGTTACTCACTACGGGAACCGTTGTACGAGCAGTACTTC
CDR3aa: CASSYSLREPLYEQYF

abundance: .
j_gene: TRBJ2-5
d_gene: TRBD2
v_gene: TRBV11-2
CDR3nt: TGTGCCAGCAGCTCTCCGGGACTAGCGGGAGCACAGACCCAGCACTTC
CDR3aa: CASSSPGLAGAQTQHF

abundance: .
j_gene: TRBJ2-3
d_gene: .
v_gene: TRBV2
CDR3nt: TGTGCCAGCAGTGGAATACTAGCTGGGTCAGATACGCAGTATTTT
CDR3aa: CASSGILAGSDTQYF

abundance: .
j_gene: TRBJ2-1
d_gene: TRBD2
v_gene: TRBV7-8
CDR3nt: TGTGCCAGCAGCCAGTCTAGCGGGAGGGACGGTTTGTACAATGAGCAGTTCTTC
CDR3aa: CASSQSSGRDGLYNEQFF

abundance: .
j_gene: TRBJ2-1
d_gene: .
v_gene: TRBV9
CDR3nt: TGTGCCAGCAGCGTATATAGCAGCTACAATGAGCAGTTCTTC
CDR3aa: CASSVYSSYNEQFF

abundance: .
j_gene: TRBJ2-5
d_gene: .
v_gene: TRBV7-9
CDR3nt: TGTTCCAGCAGCAGCTCAGGGGTTGTGCAAGAGACCCAGTACTTC
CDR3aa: CSSSSSGVVQETQYF

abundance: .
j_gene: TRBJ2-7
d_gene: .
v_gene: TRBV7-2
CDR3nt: TGTGCCAGCAGCTTAGTGGAGGCGTACGAGCAGTACTTC
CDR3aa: CASSLVEAYEQYF

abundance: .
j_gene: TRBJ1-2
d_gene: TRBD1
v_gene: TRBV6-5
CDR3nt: TGTGCCAGCAGAAACCGGGACAGGGGCGGCTACACCTTC
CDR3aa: CASRNRDRGGYTF

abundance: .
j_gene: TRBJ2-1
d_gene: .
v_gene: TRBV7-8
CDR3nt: TGTGCCAGCAGCCGAATTGGACAGTCCTCCTACAATGAGCAGTTCTTC
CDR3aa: CASSRIGQSSYNEQFF

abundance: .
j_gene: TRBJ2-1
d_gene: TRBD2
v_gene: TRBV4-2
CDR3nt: TGTGCCAGCAGCCAAGTAACGGGAGGGTACAATGAGCAGTTCTTC
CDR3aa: CASSQVTGGYNEQFF

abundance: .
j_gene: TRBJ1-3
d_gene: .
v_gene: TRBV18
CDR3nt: TGTGCCAGCTCCCTTTTGGGCCGCTATGACACCATATATTTT
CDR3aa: CASSLLGRYDTIYF

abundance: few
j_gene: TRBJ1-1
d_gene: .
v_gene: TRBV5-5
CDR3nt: TGTGCCAGCAGCTTCGAAGCCAAAATGAACACTGAAGCTTTCTTT
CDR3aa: CASSFEAKMNTEAFF

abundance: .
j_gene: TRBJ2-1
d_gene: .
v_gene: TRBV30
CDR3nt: TGTGCCTGGAGGACGGGAAATAGACGATACAATGAGCAGTTCTTC
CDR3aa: CAWRTGNRRYNEQFF

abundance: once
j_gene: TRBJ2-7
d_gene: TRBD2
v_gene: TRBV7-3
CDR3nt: TGTGCCAGCAGCCCCAATAGCGGGACTAGCCAATACGAGCAGTACTTC
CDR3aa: CASSPNSGTSQYEQYF

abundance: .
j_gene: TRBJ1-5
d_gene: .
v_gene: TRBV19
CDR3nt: TGTGCCAGTACTTATAAACAGGGAAGCAATCAGCCCCAGCATTTT
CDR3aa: CASTYKQGSNQPQHF